Below are 32 T cell receptor beta chains sequenced from a single sample in a study of regulatory T cells in long-lasting Graves disease. The time point denotes: persistent/refractory GD, antithyroid drugs over 5 years with positive TRAb. With RNA extracted from PBMCs as input, the TCR library was made. The TCR beta library used iRepertoire HTBI primers with Arm-PCR amplification of CDR3. TCRdb re-derived calls from the multiplex PCR reads in MiXCR, one entry per CDR3 protein. This table holds about 660,000 distinct CDR3 sequences, about 30% found once. Sample: peripheral blood mononuclear cells (PBMCs), taken when the disease was refractory, from a patient treated with antithyroid drugs. The origin of the receptors is a female donor with Graves disease.

The rearrangement links TRBV29-1 to TRBJ1-2; 11 nucleotides align to TRBD1. V was clipped by 0 bases and J by 2 bases; unmatched bases: 14. Germline V gives CDR1 SQVTM, CDR2 ANQGSEA. The CDR3 contains 19 residues. CDR3 in amino acids: CSVEDLDWGTGGENYGYTF. CDR3 coding DNA: TGCAGCGTTGAAGATCTTGATTGGGGGACAGGGGGTGAAAACTATGGCTACACCTTC. The whole variable domain, filled in from reference TRBV29-1 and TRBJ1-2, reads SAVISQKPSRDICQRGTSLTIQCQVDSQVTMMFWYRQQPGQSLTLIATANQGSEATYESGFVIDKFPISRPNLTFSTLTVSNMSPEDSSIYLCSVEDLDWGTGGENYGYTFGSGTRLTVV.

This clonotype was counted at least ten times. The CDR3 loop is CATIGGAQETQYF. The CDR3 region has the DNA TGTGCCACCATCGGCGGGGCCCAAGAGACCCAGTACTTC. The chain combines TRBV24-1 with TRBJ2-5; perhaps TRBD2 as D (6 bases). Trimming shortened V by 8 bases and J by 1 base, and 10 bases separated the two germline ends. The germline V gene encodes CDR1 KGHDR and CDR2 SFDVKD. The CDR3 spans 13 residues.

The table lists this clonotype with a few counts. The genes are TRBV20-1 and TRBJ1-5; 8 positions agree with TRBD1. V was clipped by 0 bases and J by 6 bases; unmatched bases: 7. Germline V gene lookup returns CDR1 DFQATT and CDR2 SNEGSKA (reference sequence). This CDR3 has 15 amino acids. CDR3 amino acids: CSAREAGGLGQPQHF. As DNA, the CDR3 is TGCAGTGCTAGAGAGGCAGGGGGCTTGGGTCAGCCCCAGCATTTT.

This clonotype occurred a few times. V is TRBV2 and J is TRBJ2-5, with D perhaps given as TRBD1 or TRBD2 (5 bases each). This CDR3 spans 15 amino acids. V was clipped by 6 bases and J by 2 bases, with 16 bases between them. CDR1 SNHLY and CDR2 FYNNEI come from the germline V gene. Here the CDR3 DNA reads TGTGCCAGCAGCTCGGTCGGGACCACTCAAGAGACCCAGTACTTC. Translated: CASSSVGTTQETQYF.

The rearrangement links TRBV5-6 to TRBJ2-5, with D perhaps TRBD1 (6 bases). Judging by the DNA end, TRBJ2-7 fits better; the J call may be wrong. This CDR3 has 15 residues. Germline CDR1 reads SGHDT; CDR2 reads YYEEEE. The CDR3 here is CASSSLRDNSYEQYF. In DNA form, the CDR3 reads TGTGCCAGCAGCTCGCTCCGGGACAACTCCTACGAGCAGTACTTC.

This clonotype was seen a handful of times. V usage is TRBV12-3 or TRBV12-4 and J usage is TRBJ2-5; D is possibly TRBD2 (6 bases). The CDR3 sequence is 13 residues long. V shed 4 bases and J shed 5 bases, with 11 bases lying between them. The CDR3 protein is CASSWAAGETQYF. CDR3 DNA sequence: TGTGCCAGCAGTTGGGCGGCGGGGGAGACCCAGTACTTC.

This clonotype occurred many times. This rearrangement joins TRBV28 to TRBJ2-7; D is perhaps TRBD1 (6 bases). The CDR3 spans 15 residues. Germline V gene sequence: CDR1 MDHEN, CDR2 SYDVKM. V was clipped by 2 bases and J by 4 bases, with 15 bases between them. The CDR3 sequence is CASSLLQGSRYEQYF. The CDR3 DNA sequence: TGTGCCAGCAGTTTACTACAGGGATCCCGATACGAGCAGTACTTC.

The chain couples TRBV20-1 to TRBJ1-1; 7 positions match TRBD1. Germline lookup yields CDR1 DFQATT and CDR2 SNEGSKA (reference sequence). This CDR3 region has 11 residues. V lost 6 bases and J lost 6; bases outside the gene matches: 4. The CDR3: CSADREAEAFF. CDR3 bases: TGCAGTGCCGACAGGGAAGCTGAAGCTTTCTTT.

The chain carries TRBV19 and TRBJ2-7; possibly TRBD2 for D (5 bases). This CDR3 spans 13 amino acids. V shed 5 bases and J shed 2 bases, with 10 bases lying between them. Per the germline V gene, CDR1 is LNHDA and CDR2 is SQIVND (reference sequence). The CDR3 is CASSLFGTYEQYF. The CDR3 coding sequence is TGTGCCAGTAGTCTCTTCGGGACCTACGAGCAGTACTTC.

In this sample, this clonotype turned up many times. The chain combines TRBV12-3 or TRBV12-4 with TRBJ2-7; 8 bases are a match to TRBD2. V lost 6 bases to trimming and J lost 1 base; unmatched junction nucleotides: 5. This CDR3 comprises 14 residues. Here the CDR3 DNA reads TGTGCCAGCAGCCCCGGGACTAGGTCCTACGAGCAGTACTTC. Its protein product is CASSPGTRSYEQYF.

Ten or more counts support this clonotype. The gene calls are TRBV7-2 and TRBJ1-4; D is uncertain. Trimming took off 1 base at V and 2 bases at J, with 8 bases between the two ends. The CDR3 is 15 amino acids. Per germline, CDR1 SGHTA and CDR2 FQGNSA. The CDR3 is CASSLGRSTNEKLFF. The DNA for the CDR3 is TGTGCCAGCAGCTTAGGCAGGTCTACTAATGAAAAACTGTTTTTT.

This clonotype showed up just a few times. The rearrangement joins TRBV20-1 to TRBJ1-1; D remains ambiguous. The CDR3 has 10 amino acids. Germline V lookup: CDR1 DFQATT, CDR2 SNEGSKA (reference sequence). V was cut by 5 bases and J by 12 bases, with 13 bases left in between. CDR3 DNA sequence: TGCAGTGCTCTGAAGGGAAAAACTTTCTTT. Translation gives CSALKGKTFF.

This clonotype was found many times. This chain links TRBV28 with TRBJ1-1; D is ambiguous. Trimming took off 6 bases at V and 0 bases at J, with 14 bases between the two ends. Germline V gene sequence: CDR1 MDHEN, CDR2 SYDVKM. There are 15 residues in the CDR3. The CDR3 reads CASSPFQPMNTEAFF. As DNA, the CDR3 is TGTGCCAGCAGCCCCTTCCAGCCCATGAACACTGAAGCTTTCTTT.

This chain uses TRBV12-3 or TRBV12-4 with TRBJ1-1; possible D gene TRBD1, 5 bases. The CDR3 runs 13 residues. Trimming took 3 bases from V and 7 from J, leaving 12 bases between them. In DNA form, the CDR3 reads TGTGCCAGCAGTTTGGGGACCGGGATTGAAGCTTTCTTT. Translated: CASSLGTGIEAFF.

The CDR3 reads CASSISPRGYGYTF. The CDR3 region has the DNA TGTGCCAGTAGTATATCCCCGAGGGGCTATGGCTACACCTTC. The chain is built from TRBV19 and TRBJ1-2; maybe TRBD1 (5 bases). Trimming took off 2 bases at V and 4 bases at J, with 11 bases between the two ends. The CDR3 runs 14 residues. The germline gives CDR1 LNHDA, CDR2 SQIVND (reference sequence).

This clonotype was observed at least ten times. The chain has TRBV6-2 or TRBV6-3 and TRBJ2-7, with D possibly matching TRBD1 (5 bases). Germline V gives CDR1 MNHEY, CDR2 SVGEGT. The ends were cut back, 4 bases at V and 4 bases at J, with 14 bases in the middle. The CDR3 runs to 14 residues. In nucleotides, the CDR3 is TGTGCCAGCAGTTCGGCAGGGTCTGGGTACGAGCAGTACTTC. As protein: CASSSAGSGYEQYF.

The rearrangement uses TRBV19 and TRBJ1-1; D gene uncertain. The CDR3 has 12 residues. Germline V gives CDR1 LNHDA, CDR2 SQIVND (reference sequence). V gave up 9 bases and J gave up 1 base, with 9 bases separating them. The CDR3 reads CASRIRNTEAFF. The CDR3 DNA is TGTGCCAGCAGGATCCGGAACACTGAAGCTTTCTTT.

This CDR3 reads CASSWQTGFNYGYTF. As DNA, the CDR3 is TGTGCCAGCAGTTGGCAGACAGGGTTTAACTATGGCTACACCTTC. The chain couples TRBV6-2 or TRBV6-3 to TRBJ1-2, with TRBD1 matching 7 bases. The V and J ends lost 4 bases and 1 base, in that order; junction bases with no gene match: 6. Germline V CDR1 and CDR2: MNHEY, SVGEGT. The CDR3 loop spans 15 amino acids.

This clonotype was detected a few times. The V call is TRBV18, the J call TRBJ1-1; tentative D call: TRBD1 (5 bases). The germline gives CDR1 KGHSH, CDR2 LQKENI. V lost 5 bases and J 4 bases, leaving 11 bases between the germline ends. The CDR3 is 13 amino acids. This CDR3 is CASSGREATEAFF. For the CDR3, the DNA is TGTGCCAGCTCAGGCAGGGAAGCCACTGAAGCTTTCTTT.

In this sample, this clonotype turned up many times. The V gene is TRBV12-3 or TRBV12-4, the J gene TRBJ1-1; no definite D call. V lost 3 bases to trimming and J lost 5 bases, with 10 bases between them. The length of the CDR3 is 13 residues. CDR3 protein: CASSLWGRTEAFF. The CDR3 DNA follows: TGTGCCAGCAGTTTGTGGGGTCGGACTGAAGCTTTCTTT.

This clonotype has a handful of counts. The chain uses TRBV28 and TRBJ1-1; perhaps TRBD1 as D (5 bases). This CDR3 spans 16 amino acids. Trimming removed 7 bases at V and 1 base at J, with 19 bases between. Germline V gene lookup returns CDR1 MDHEN and CDR2 SYDVKM. CDR3 protein: CASTIVTQGGNTEAFF. In DNA, the CDR3 is TGTGCCAGCACCATTGTTACTCAGGGCGGGAACACTGAAGCTTTCTTT.

The CDR3 DNA is TGCGCCAGCAGCTTGGGACAGGGTACTGGAAACACCATATATTTT. Amino acids: CASSLGQGTGNTIYF. The chain recombines TRBV5-1 with TRBJ1-3; TRBD1 matches 7 bases. The V gene end was trimmed by 0 bases and the J gene end by 2 bases; junction bases not matched to a gene: 2. The germline CDR1 and CDR2 sequences are SGHRS and YFSETQ. The CDR3 spans 15 residues.

This clonotype was recorded a few times. J is TRBJ2-1 and V is TRBV9, with 9 positions matching TRBD2. The J segment lost 9 bases and the V segment lost 3 bases, leaving 7 bases of the junction unmatched. The CDR3 totals 14 residues. Germline V gene lookup returns CDR1 SGDLS and CDR2 YYNGEE. CDR3 region: CASSETGLASEQFF. In DNA form, the CDR3 reads TGTGCCAGCAGCGAAACGGGACTAGCTAGTGAGCAGTTCTTC.

The gene calls are TRBV4-1 and TRBJ2-5, with a weak D call TRBD2 (6 bases). The V end was cut by 4 bases, the J end by 4 bases, with 10 bases between. CDR3 length: 13 residues. Germline V gene lookup returns CDR1 MGHRA and CDR2 YSYEKL. CDR3 sequence: CASSRTSRETQYF. The CDR3 DNA follows: TGCGCCAGCAGCCGAACTAGCAGAGAGACCCAGTACTTC.

V usage is TRBV7-8 and J usage is TRBJ1-6; TRBD1 agrees at 8 bases. The length of the CDR3 is 15 residues. Germline lookup yields CDR1 SGHVS and CDR2 FQNEAQ. J was trimmed by 7 bases and V by 1 base; bases with no gene match: 3. The CDR3 loop is CASSLVTGGNSPLHF. The CDR3, as DNA: TGTGCCAGCAGCTTAGTAACAGGGGGAAATTCACCCCTCCACTTT.

This clonotype has more than one count but fewer than ten. The gene calls are TRBV11-2 and TRBJ1-5; 7 bases fit TRBD1. V dropped 6 bases and J dropped 2; count of bases not matched to a gene: 7. This CDR3 has 15 amino acids. CDR1 SGHAT and CDR2 FQNNGV come from the germline V gene. CDR3 nucleotide sequence: TGTGCCAGCAGTTACAATACAGGGGGCAATCAGCCCCAGCATTTT. Encoded protein: CASSYNTGGNQPQHF.

As concerns this clonotype: One junction end disagrees with the germline gene, perhaps due to a read error. This rearrangement joins TRBV6-2 or TRBV6-3 to TRBJ2-5; no clear D. Germline V lookup: CDR1 MNHEY, CDR2 SVGEGT. The length of the CDR3 is 13 residues. The CDR3 nucleotides read TGTGCCAGCAGTGAAAATCTTGTTCAGGAGTGGTTCTTC. Protein sequence: CASSENLVQEWFF.

This clonotype was counted at least ten times. V gene TRBV6-5 combines with J gene TRBJ1-2; no clear D gene. Trimming left V 2 bases short and J 4 bases short, with 8 bases between. The CDR3 spans 13 residues. CDR1 and CDR2 from the germline V gene are MNHEY and SVGAGI. CDR3 DNA sequence: TGTGCCAGCAGTTACGCCAGCCTCTATGGCTACACCTTC. It translates to CASSYASLYGYTF.

The rearrangement joins TRBV9 to TRBJ1-6; tentatively, D is TRBD1 (6 bases). V was pared by 3 bases and J by 4 bases, with 14 bases between. Germline V gene lookup returns CDR1 SGDLS and CDR2 YYNGEE. This CDR3 has 16 residues. This CDR3 is CASSAGDTPYNSPLHF. The CDR3 bases are TGTGCCAGCAGCGCAGGGGACACCCCTTATAATTCACCCCTCCACTTT.

V is TRBV3-1 and J is TRBJ1-1; perhaps TRBD1 as D (5 bases). Germline V gene sequence: CDR1 LGHDT, CDR2 YNNKEL (reference sequence). CDR3 length: 15 amino acids. Trimming took 4 bases from V and 4 from J, leaving 16 bases between them. The CDR3 nucleotides read TGTGCCAGCAGCCCTCACCCGACAGTAACCACTGAAGCTTTCTTT. It yields the protein CASSPHPTVTTEAFF.

This clonotype was detected ten times or more. The chain combines TRBV12-3 or TRBV12-4 with TRBJ1-2; tentatively, D is TRBD1 (6 bases). This CDR3 contains 14 residues. The V end was cut by 7 bases, the J end by 2 bases, with 14 bases between. CDR3 in DNA: TGTGCCAGCACCCAGGGGTCAGACAACTATGGCTACACCTTC. This translates into CASTQGSDNYGYTF.

The chain combines TRBV6-9 with TRBJ1-2; 9 bases map to TRBD1. Germline values: CDR1 MNHGY, CDR2 SVAAGI. V shed 3 bases and J 2 bases; nucleotides not matched to a gene: 7. CDR3 length: 16 amino acids. CDR3 DNA: TGTGCCAGCAGTTACGAGGGACAGGGTTCCAACTATGGCTACACCTTC. Translated: CASSYEGQGSNYGYTF.